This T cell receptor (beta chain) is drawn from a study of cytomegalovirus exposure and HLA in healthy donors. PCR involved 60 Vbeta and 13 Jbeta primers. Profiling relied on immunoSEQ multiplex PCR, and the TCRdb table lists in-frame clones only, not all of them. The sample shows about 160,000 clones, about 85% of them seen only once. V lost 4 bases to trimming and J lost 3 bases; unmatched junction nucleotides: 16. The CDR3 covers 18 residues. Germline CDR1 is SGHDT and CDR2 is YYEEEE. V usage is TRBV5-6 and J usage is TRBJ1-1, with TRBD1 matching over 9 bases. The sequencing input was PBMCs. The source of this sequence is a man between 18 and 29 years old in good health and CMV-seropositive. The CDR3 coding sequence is TGTGCCAGCAGCCCGAGTCCCGGGACAGGGTTAATTTACACTGAAGCTTTCTTT. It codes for CASSPSPGTGLIYTEAFF.